This T cell receptor beta chain was identified in a study of blood T cell repertoires in COVID-19. Study overall: The United States, Italy and Spain provided the acute and convalescent COVID-19 samples.

Cohorts were assigned according to the clinical history that participants reported. V gave up 0 bases and J gave up 4 bases; unmatched junction bases: 6. Germline loops: CDR1 SEHNR, CDR2 FQNEAQ (reference sequence). This CDR3 contains 18 residues. Assay used: immunoSEQ multiplex PCR; TCRdb lists only in-frame clones, some missing. The sample lists roughly 430,000 clones, roughly 90% occurring once. The sequence came from a woman aged 40 to 49 with acute COVID-19. Sequencing was performed on PBMCs or T cells enriched from blood (not recorded which). The chain uses TRBV7-9 and TRBJ2-3; 14 nucleotides line up with TRBD2. The CDR3 DNA reads as TGTGCCAGCAGCTTAGCGCGGGGACTAGCGGGGGTTTCAGATACGCAGTATTTT. Protein sequence: CASSLARGLAGVSDTQYF. Together with reference TRBV7-9 and TRBJ2-3, the CDR3 gives the full variable domain: DTGVSQNPRHKITKRGQNVTFRCDPISEHNRLYWYRQTLGQGPEFLTYFQNEAQLEKSRLLSDRFSAERPKGSFSTLEIQRTEQGDSAMYLCASSLARGLAGVSDTQYFGPGTRLTVL.